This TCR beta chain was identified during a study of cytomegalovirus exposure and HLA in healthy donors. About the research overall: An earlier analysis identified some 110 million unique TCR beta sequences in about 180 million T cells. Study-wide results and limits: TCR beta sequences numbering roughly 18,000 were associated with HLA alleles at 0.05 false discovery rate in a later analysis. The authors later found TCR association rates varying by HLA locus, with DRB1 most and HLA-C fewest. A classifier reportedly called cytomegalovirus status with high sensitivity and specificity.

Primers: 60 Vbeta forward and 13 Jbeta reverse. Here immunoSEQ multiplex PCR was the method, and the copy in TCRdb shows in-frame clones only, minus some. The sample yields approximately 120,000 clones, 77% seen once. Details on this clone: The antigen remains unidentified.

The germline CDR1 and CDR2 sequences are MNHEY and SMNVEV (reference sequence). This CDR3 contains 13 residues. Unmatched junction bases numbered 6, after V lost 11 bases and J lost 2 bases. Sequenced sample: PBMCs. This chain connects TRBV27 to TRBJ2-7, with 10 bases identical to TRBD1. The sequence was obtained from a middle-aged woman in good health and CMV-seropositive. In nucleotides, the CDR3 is TGTGCCCGTCGGGACAGGGGAACCTACGAGCAGTACTTC. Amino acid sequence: CARRDRGTYEQYF.